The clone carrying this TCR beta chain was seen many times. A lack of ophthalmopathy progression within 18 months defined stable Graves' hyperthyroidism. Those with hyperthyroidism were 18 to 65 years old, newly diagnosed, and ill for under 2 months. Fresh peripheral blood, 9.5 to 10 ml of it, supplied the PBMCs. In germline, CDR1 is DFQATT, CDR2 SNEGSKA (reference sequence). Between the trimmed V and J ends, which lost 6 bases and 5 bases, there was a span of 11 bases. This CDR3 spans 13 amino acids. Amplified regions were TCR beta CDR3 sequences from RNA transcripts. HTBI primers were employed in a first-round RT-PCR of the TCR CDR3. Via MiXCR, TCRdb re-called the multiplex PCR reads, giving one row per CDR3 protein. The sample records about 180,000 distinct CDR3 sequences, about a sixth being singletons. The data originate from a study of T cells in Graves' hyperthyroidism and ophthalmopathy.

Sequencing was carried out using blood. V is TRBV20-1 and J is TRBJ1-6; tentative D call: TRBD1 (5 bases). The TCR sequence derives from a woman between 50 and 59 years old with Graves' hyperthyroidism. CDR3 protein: CSATPGDNSPLHF. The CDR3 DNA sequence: TGCAGTGCCACACCGGGGGATAATTCACCCCTCCACTTT.